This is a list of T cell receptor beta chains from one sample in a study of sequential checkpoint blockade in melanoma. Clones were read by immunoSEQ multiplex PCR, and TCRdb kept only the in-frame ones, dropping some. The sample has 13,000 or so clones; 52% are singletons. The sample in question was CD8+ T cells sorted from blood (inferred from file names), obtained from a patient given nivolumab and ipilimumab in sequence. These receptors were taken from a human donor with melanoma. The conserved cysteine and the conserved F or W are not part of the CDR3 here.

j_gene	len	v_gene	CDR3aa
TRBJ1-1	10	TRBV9	ASSVEGTEAF
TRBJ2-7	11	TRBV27	ASSIGGFYEQY
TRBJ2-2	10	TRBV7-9	ASSFRDGELF
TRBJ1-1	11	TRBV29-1	SVDWTGATEAF
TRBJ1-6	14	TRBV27	ASSSRLDSYNSPLH
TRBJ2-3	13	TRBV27	ASSQLAGVTDTQY
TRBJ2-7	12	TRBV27	ASSWAGALYEQY
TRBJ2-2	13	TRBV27	ASRQTGTGFRELF
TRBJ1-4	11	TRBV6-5	ASWDRGGEKLF
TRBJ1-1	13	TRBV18	ASSPSPTGTSEAF
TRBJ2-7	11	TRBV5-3	ASSLGRGNEQY
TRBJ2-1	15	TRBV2	ASSELPPDISYNEQF
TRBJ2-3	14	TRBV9	ASSPRLREPKDTQY
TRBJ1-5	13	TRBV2	ASSEGQQSNQPQH
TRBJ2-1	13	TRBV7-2	ASSLGRGQGGNEF
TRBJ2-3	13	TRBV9	ASKSGGGGTDTQY
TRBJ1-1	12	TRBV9	ASSVYSTDTEAF
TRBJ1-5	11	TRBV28	ASSLSGFQPQH
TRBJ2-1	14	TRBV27	ASSSQLAQNYNEQF
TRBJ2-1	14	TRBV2	ASSRSGQGQYNEQF
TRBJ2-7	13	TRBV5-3	ASSGGPSLAYEQY
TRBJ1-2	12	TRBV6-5	ASSGDGTNYGYT
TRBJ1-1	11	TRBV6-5	ASSTGENTEAF
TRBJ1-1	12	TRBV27	ASSRLSGNTEAF
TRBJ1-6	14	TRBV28	ASSSDRTSYNSPLH
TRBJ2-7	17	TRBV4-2	ASSPGYDKLAQINYEQY
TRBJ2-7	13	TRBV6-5	ASSLDTSSFYEQY
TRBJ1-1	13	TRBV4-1	ASSQRQGMGTEAF
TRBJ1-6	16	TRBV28	ASSSDQEGSSYNSPLH
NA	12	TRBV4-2	ASSQSLGAYEQY
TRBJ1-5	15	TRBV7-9	ASSSGQGAWSNQPQH
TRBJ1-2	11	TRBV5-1	ASAPPMSYGYT
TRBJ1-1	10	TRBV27	ASSTGGFEAF
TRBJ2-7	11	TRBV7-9	ASSSWTSDEQY
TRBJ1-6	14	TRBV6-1	ASSEVVSAGYSPLH
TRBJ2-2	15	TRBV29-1	SATGTSGRGDTGELF